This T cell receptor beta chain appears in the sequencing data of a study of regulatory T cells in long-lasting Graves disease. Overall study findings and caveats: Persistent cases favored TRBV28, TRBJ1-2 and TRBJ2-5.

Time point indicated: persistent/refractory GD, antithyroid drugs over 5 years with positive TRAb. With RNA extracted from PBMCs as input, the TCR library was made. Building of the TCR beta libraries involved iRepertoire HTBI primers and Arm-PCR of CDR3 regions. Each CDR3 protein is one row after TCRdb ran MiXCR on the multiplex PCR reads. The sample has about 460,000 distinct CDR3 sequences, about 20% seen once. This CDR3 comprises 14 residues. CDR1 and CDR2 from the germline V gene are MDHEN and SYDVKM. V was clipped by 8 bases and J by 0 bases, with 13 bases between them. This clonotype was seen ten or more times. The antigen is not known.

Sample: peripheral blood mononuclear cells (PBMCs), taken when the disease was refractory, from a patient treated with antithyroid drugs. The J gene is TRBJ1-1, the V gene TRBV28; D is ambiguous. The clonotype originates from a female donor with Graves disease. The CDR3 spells CASQVGLLNTEAFF. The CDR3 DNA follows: TGTGCCAGCCAGGTTGGACTGCTGAACACTGAAGCTTTCTTT.